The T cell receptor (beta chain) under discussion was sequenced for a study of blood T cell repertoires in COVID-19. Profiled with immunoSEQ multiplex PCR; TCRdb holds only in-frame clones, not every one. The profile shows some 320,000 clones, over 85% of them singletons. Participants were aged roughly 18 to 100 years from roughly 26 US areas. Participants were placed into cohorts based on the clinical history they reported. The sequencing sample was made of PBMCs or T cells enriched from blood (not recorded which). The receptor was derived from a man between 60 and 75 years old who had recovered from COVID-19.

The DNA for the CDR3 is TGTGCCAGCAGACTCGGACTAGCGGGAGGGCCTCTCGGGGAGCTGTTTTTT. Residues: CASRLGLAGGPLGELFF. V and J are TRBV7-8 and TRBJ2-2; TRBD2 aligns across 15 bases. The V segment lost 6 bases and the J segment 7 bases; nucleotides outside the gene matches: 9. In germline, CDR1 is SGHVS, CDR2 FQNEAQ. This CDR3 is 17 amino acids long.